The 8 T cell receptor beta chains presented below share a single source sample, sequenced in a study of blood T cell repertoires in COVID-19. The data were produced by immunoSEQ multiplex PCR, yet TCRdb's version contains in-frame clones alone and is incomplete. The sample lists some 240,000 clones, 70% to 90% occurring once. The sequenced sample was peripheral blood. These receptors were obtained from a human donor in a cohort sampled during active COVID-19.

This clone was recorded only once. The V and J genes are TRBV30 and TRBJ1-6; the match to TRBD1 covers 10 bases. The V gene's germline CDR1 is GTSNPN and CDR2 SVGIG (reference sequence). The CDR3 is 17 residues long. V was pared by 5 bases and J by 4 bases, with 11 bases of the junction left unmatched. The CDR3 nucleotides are TGTGCCTGGGATCGACAGGGGGCCGAATTTTATAATTCACCCCTCCACTTT. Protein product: CAWDRQGAEFYNSPLHF.

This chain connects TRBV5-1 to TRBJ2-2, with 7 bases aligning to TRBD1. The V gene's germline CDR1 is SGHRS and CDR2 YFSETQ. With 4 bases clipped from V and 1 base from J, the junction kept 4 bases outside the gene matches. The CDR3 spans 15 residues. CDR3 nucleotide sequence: TGCGCCAGCAGCCCCGGGACAGAGAACACCGGGGAGCTGTTTTTT. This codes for CASSPGTENTGELFF.

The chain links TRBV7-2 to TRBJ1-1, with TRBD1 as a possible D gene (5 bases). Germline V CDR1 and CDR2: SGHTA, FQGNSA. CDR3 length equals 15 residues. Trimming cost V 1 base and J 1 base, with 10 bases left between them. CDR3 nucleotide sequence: TGTGCCAGCAGCTTAGGGGGGGGGAGGAACACTGAAGCTTTCTTT. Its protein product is CASSLGGGRNTEAFF.

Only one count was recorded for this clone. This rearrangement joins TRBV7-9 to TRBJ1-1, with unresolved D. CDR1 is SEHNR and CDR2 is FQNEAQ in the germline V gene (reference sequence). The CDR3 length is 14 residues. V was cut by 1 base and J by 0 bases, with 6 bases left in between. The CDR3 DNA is TGTGCCAGCAGCTTAGGAGGCATGAACACTGAAGCTTTCTTT. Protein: CASSLGGMNTEAFF.

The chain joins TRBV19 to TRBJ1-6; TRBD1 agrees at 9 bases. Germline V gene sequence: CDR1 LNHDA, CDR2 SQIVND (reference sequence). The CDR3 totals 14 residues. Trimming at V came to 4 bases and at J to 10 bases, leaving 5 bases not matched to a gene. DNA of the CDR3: TGTGCCAGTAGTACGACAGGGGGAAGCTCACCCCTCCACTTT. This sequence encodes CASSTTGGSSPLHF.

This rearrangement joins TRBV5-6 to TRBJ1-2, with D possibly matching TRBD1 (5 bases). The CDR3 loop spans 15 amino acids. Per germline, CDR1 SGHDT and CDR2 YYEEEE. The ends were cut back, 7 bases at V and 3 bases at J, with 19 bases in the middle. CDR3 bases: TGTGCCAGCGCGTCCGGGACTACCCTATACTATGGCTACACCTTC. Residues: CASASGTTLYYGYTF.

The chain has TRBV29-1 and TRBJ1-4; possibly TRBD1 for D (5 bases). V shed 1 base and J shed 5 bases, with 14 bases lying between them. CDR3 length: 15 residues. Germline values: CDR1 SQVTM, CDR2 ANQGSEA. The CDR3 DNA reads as TGCAGCGTTGAAGGGAGCGGGACGGGGAATGAAAAACTGTTTTTT. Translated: CSVEGSGTGNEKLFF.

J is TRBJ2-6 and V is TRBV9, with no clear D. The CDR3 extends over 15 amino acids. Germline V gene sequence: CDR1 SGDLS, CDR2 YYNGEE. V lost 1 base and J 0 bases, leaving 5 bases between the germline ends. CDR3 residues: CASSVRASGANVLTF. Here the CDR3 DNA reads TGTGCCAGCAGCGTAAGAGCCTCTGGGGCCAACGTCCTGACTTTC.